The 7 T cell receptor beta chains reported below all come from one sample, sequenced in a study of blood T cells in healthy people across ages. The authors ran a second PCR of about 7 to 11 cycles using a sample-barcoded 5' primer and a J-beta primer mix. TCRdb reprocessed the 5' RACE reads with MiXCR, giving one entry per CDR3 protein. The table lists 700,000 to 1,000,000 distinct CDR3 sequences, under 55% of them singletons. Sequenced material: blood. The receptor source for this set is a man in his sixties in good health.

This chain links TRBV6-2 or TRBV6-3 with TRBJ1-5; D might be TRBD1 (5 bases). The germline V and J ends were trimmed by 5 bases and 3 bases, with 8 bases remaining between them. Looked up from germline, CDR1 is MNHEY and CDR2 is SVGEGT. CDR3 length: 13 residues. The CDR3 loop is CASSTGHNQPQHF. CDR3 coding DNA: TGTGCCAGCAGTACCGGACACAATCAGCCCCAGCATTTT.

The genes are TRBV2 and TRBJ1-2; TRBD1 agrees at 10 bases. With V trimmed by 1 base and J by 9 bases, 8 bases remained unmatched. CDR1 is SNHLY and CDR2 is FYNNEI in the germline V gene. The length of the CDR3 is 15 residues. The CDR3 nucleotides read TGTGCCAGCAGTGAAGAAGGGACAGGGGACATGCGCTACACCTTC. Translated, it gives CASSEEGTGDMRYTF.

The chain combines TRBV20-1 with TRBJ2-5; TRBD1 matches at 7 bases. Losses at the gene ends were 5 bases for V and 2 bases for J; bases not matched to a gene: 8. The germline CDR1 and CDR2 sequences are DFQATT and SNEGSKA (reference sequence). The CDR3 length is 14 residues. The CDR3 here is CSAGETGNQETQYF. CDR3 sequence (DNA): TGCAGTGCTGGGGAGACAGGGAATCAAGAGACCCAGTACTTC.

V usage is TRBV7-3 and J usage is TRBJ2-7; D not resolved. The CDR3 contains 15 residues. Trimming stripped 1 base from V and 7 bases from J, with 17 bases between. The germline V gene encodes CDR1 SGHTA and CDR2 FQGTGA. CDR3 region: CASSLIWVGYNEQYF. For the CDR3, the DNA is TGTGCCAGCAGCTTAATATGGGTCGGATACAATGAGCAGTACTTC.

With regard to this clonotype: A much larger clonotype is one base distant, so this may be a read error. The V call is TRBV12-3 or TRBV12-4, the J call TRBJ1-2, with D possibly matching TRBD1 (6 bases). This CDR3 has 15 residues. Trimming took off 6 bases at V and 5 bases at J, with 19 bases between the two ends. This CDR3 is CASSIGMDSKYGYTF. The CDR3 DNA reads as TGTGCCAGCAGCATCGGGATGGACAGCAAATATGGCTACACCTTC.

This clonotype showed up just a few times. The chain carries TRBV6-2 or TRBV6-3 and TRBJ2-1, with no clear D. Trimming left V 10 bases short and J 1 base short, with 20 bases between. The CDR3 loop spans 16 amino acids. Looked up from germline, CDR1 is MNHEY and CDR2 is SVGEGT. CDR3 region: CATKTRQYTSYNEQFF. CDR3 nucleotide sequence: TGTGCCACCAAGACAAGGCAGTACACGTCCTACAATGAGCAGTTCTTC.

This clonotype was seen many times. The junction differs from germline at one of its ends, possibly a read error. The chain employs TRBV7-3 and TRBJ1-1, with a tentative D call TRBD1 (5 bases). CDR1 is SGHTA, CDR2 FQGTGA, per germline. CDR3 length equals 13 residues. This CDR3 reads CASSVTGGTEAFF. CDR3 bases: TGTGCCAGCAGCGTAACGGGGGGCACTGAAGCTTTCTTT.